The clone carrying this TCR beta chain came up many times. Antigen: not known. This sample stems from a study of Graves' ophthalmopathy and Graves' hyperthyroidism. For the study at large: Before any treatment was given, at initial diagnosis, peripheral blood was collected. Whole-study findings and limits: The 13-signature model separated ophthalmopathy from stable hyperthyroidism at 85% to 90% sensitivity and approximately 81% specificity.

RNA transcripts were the source from which TCR beta CDR3 regions were amplified. First-round RT-PCR with HTBI primers preceded a second-round multiplex PCR. TCRdb re-derived calls from the multiplex PCR reads in MiXCR, one entry per CDR3 protein. The profile shows fewer than 400,000 distinct CDR3 sequences, about 16% of them singletons. V lost 2 bases to trimming and J lost 0 bases, with 11 bases between them. The CDR3 totals 15 residues. Germline V gene data show CDR1 as SGHKS and CDR2 as YYEKEE (reference sequence). The clonotype originates from a woman between 18 and 29 years old with Graves' ophthalmopathy. The gene calls are TRBV5-5 and TRBJ1-1; D is undetermined. Material: peripheral blood. CDR3 DNA: TGTGCCAGCAGCTTCGGACCCACCATGAACACTGAAGCTTTCTTT. This gives the protein CASSFGPTMNTEAFF.